This T cell receptor (beta chain) derives from a study of cytomegalovirus exposure and HLA in healthy donors. Study-level information: Most donors, 70% to 85% of 350 to 450 genotyped, fell in the Caucasian-associated ancestry cluster. Study outcomes and limitations: The authors excluded some V segments, including TRBV6-2 and TRBV6-3, as indistinguishable. Certain sequence variants were highly shared and formed a cluster, and this cluster was likely a sequencing artifact. Whilst most TCR sequences proved rare, a subset of public TCRs occurred across many donors.

Germline V CDR1 and CDR2: LNHDA, SQIVND (reference sequence). The CDR3 spans 15 residues. The ends lost 1 base at V and 5 bases at J; junction bases unmatched: 8. Both 60 Vbeta primers and 13 Jbeta primers went into the PCR. TCRdb keeps only in-frame clones here, not all; method: immunoSEQ multiplex PCR. The sample has roughly 70,000 clones, under 80% seen once; the top ten hold 11% to 15%. This clone came up once. The antigen remains unidentified. The origin of this receptor is a male donor in good health and CMV-seropositive. Sequenced: PBMCs. The chain is built from TRBV19 and TRBJ2-7; 7 bases map to TRBD1. The CDR3 region is CASSIVIGGFDEQYF. CDR3 nucleotides: TGTGCCAGTAGTATAGTGATAGGGGGCTTCGACGAGCAGTACTTC.